The 31 T cell receptor beta chains presented below share a single source sample, sequenced in a study of blood T cell repertoires in COVID-19. Method: immunoSEQ multiplex PCR; TCRdb's copy keeps in-frame clones and lacks some. This table has over 25,000 clones, approximately 84% appearing once. Specimen: peripheral blood. The receptors stem from a man in his sixties or seventies with active COVID-19.

The V and J genes are TRBV4-1 and TRBJ1-2, with D hard to call. The V and J ends lost 0 bases and 0 bases respectively, with 8 bases between them. The V gene's germline CDR1 is MGHRA and CDR2 YSYEKL. This CDR3 has 15 residues. The CDR3: CASSQEGGANYGYTF. CDR3 in DNA: TGCGCCAGCAGCCAAGAGGGCGGGGCTAACTATGGCTACACCTTC.

The chain joins TRBV30 to TRBJ2-3, with D perhaps matching TRBD2 (6 bases). Germline V lookup: CDR1 GTSNPN, CDR2 SVGIG (reference sequence). The V gene lost 3 bases and the J gene lost 1 base, with 14 bases spanning the gap. The CDR3 length is 15 residues. The CDR3 reads CAWSRLGGGTDTQYF. The CDR3 DNA reads as TGTGCCTGGAGCCGATTGGGGGGAGGCACAGATACGCAGTATTTT.

The chain recombines TRBV6-5 with TRBJ1-2, with 11 positions matching TRBD1. V shed 6 bases and J 8 bases; nucleotides not matched to a gene: 11. CDR1 is MNHEY and CDR2 is SVGAGI in the germline V gene. The CDR3 loop spans 15 amino acids. CDR3 DNA sequence: TGTGCCAGCAGCCGGACAGGGGGCGTCTCGAAAGGCTACACCTTC. Translating it yields CASSRTGGVSKGYTF.

The J gene is TRBJ1-5, the V gene TRBV18; possible D gene TRBD1, 6 bases. The CDR3 length is 13 residues. The V gene lost 6 bases and the J gene lost 7 bases, with 13 bases spanning the gap. Germline CDR1 and CDR2: KGHSH and LQKENI. CDR3 in DNA: TGTGCCAGCTCCTCAAACAGGGACCAGCCCCAGCATTTT. Protein product: CASSSNRDQPQHF.

This chain uses TRBV5-1 with TRBJ1-4, with D perhaps TRBD1 (5 bases). The CDR3 extends over 14 amino acids. Germline CDR1 is SGHRS and CDR2 is YFSETQ. With 4 bases removed from V and 8 bases from J, the gap between germline ends came to 15 bases. For the CDR3, the DNA is TGCGCCAGCAGCCCTCTGGGGGGGAACGAAAAACTGTTTTTT. This codes for CASSPLGGNEKLFF.

This sequence joins TRBV5-1 and TRBJ2-5, with D hard to call. Germline V gene data show CDR1 as SGHRS and CDR2 as YFSETQ. V gave up 4 bases and J gave up 3 bases, with 4 bases separating them. The CDR3 extends over 11 amino acids. CDR3 sequence reads: CASSAEETQYF. In nucleotides, the CDR3 is TGCGCCAGCAGCGCAGAAGAGACCCAGTACTTC.

In DNA, the CDR3 is TGTGCCAGCAGCAGACGCTCCCTAGCGGGTGATTACAATGAGCAGTTCTTC. Translation gives CASSRRSLAGDYNEQFF. V and J are TRBV11-3 and TRBJ2-1; 8 bases fit TRBD2. The CDR3 totals 17 residues. The V gene end was trimmed by 5 bases and the J gene end by 4 bases; junction bases not matched to a gene: 13. Germline V gene lookup returns CDR1 SGHNT and CDR2 YENEEA. Full variable domain (rest looked up from reference TRBV11-3 and TRBJ2-1): EAGVVQSPRYKIIEKKQPVAFWCNPISGHNTLYWYLQNLGQGPELLIRYENEEAVDDSQLPKDRFSAERLKGVDSTLKIQPAELGDSAVYLCASSRRSLAGDYNEQFFGPGTRLTVL.

The chain links TRBV6-5 to TRBJ1-1; no reliable D call. The length of the CDR3 is 13 residues. Germline loops: CDR1 MNHEY, CDR2 SVGAGI. V lost 5 bases to trimming and J lost 1 base, with 8 bases between them. CDR3 DNA sequence: TGTGCCAGCAGTACCACATCGAACACTGAAGCTTTCTTT. Translated: CASSTTSNTEAFF.

V gene TRBV7-2 combines with J gene TRBJ1-5; D call uncertain. The CDR3 is 15 amino acids. Trimming cost V 3 bases and J 4 bases, with 13 bases left between them. Germline CDR1 reads SGHTA; CDR2 reads FQGNSA. The CDR3 region is CASSFEGMTNQPQHF. In DNA, the CDR3 is TGTGCCAGCAGCTTCGAAGGTATGACAAATCAGCCCCAGCATTTT.

The chain couples TRBV7-3 to TRBJ2-1, with 11 bases fitting TRBD2. Germline V gene sequence: CDR1 SGHTA, CDR2 FQGTGA. V lost 0 bases and J lost 6; bases outside the gene matches: 7. The CDR3 contains 17 residues. In DNA form, the CDR3 reads TGTGCCAGCAGCTTAACCCGTAGCGGGGGGGCCAGCAATGAGCAGTTCTTC. Residues: CASSLTRSGGASNEQFF.

The chain joins TRBV14 to TRBJ2-5; possibly TRBD2 for D (7 bases). Per germline, CDR1 SGHDN and CDR2 FVKESK. V lost 0 bases and J lost 5, with 10 bases in between. This CDR3 has 14 residues. Here the CDR3 DNA reads TGTGCCAGCAGCCAAGAACAGGGAGGGGAGACCCAGTACTTC. Protein product: CASSQEQGGETQYF.

This chain uses TRBV7-9 with TRBJ2-7, with 8 bases matching TRBD1. The CDR3 runs to 15 residues. Germline assignment: CDR1 SEHNR and CDR2 FQNEAQ (reference sequence). V was clipped by 5 bases and J by 0 bases; unmatched bases: 6. The CDR3 loop reads CASSHGQGLSYEQYF. The DNA of the CDR3 is TGTGCCAGCAGCCACGGACAGGGCCTCTCCTACGAGCAGTACTTC.

This rearrangement joins TRBV5-5 to TRBJ2-3, with 9 bases matching TRBD2. Per germline, CDR1 SGHKS and CDR2 YYEKEE (reference sequence). Trimming took 0 bases from V and 6 from J; bases not matched to a gene: 5. The CDR3 has 15 residues. In DNA form, the CDR3 reads TGTGCCAGCAGCTTGGCGACTAGCGGCCGTGATACGCAGTATTTT. This translates into CASSLATSGRDTQYF.

This chain connects TRBV14 to TRBJ1-3; D is ambiguous. Per germline, CDR1 SGHDN and CDR2 FVKESK. The length of the CDR3 is 14 residues. Trimming shortened V by 5 bases and J by 0 bases, and 8 bases separated the two germline ends. Here the CDR3 DNA reads TGTGCCAGCAGCGAACAGATCTCTGGAAACACCATATATTTT. This translates into CASSEQISGNTIYF.

The table lists this clone with a count of one. This chain links TRBV6-6 with TRBJ1-1; possible D gene TRBD1, 5 bases. The CDR3 consists of 14 residues. Trimming left V 6 bases short and J 10 bases short, with 21 bases between. In germline, CDR1 is MNHNY, CDR2 SVGAGI (reference sequence). The CDR3 is CASRSDRGEMAAFF. Written as DNA, the CDR3 is TGTGCCAGCAGGTCCGATCGGGGGGAAATGGCAGCTTTCTTT.

V and J are TRBV15 and TRBJ2-1; TRBD1 agrees at 8 bases. Germline assignment: CDR1 LNHNV and CDR2 YYDKDF (reference sequence). The CDR3 is 13 residues long. Trimming removed 3 bases from V and 8 bases from J; junction bases left unmatched: 3. The CDR3: CATSSNRGYEQFF. In DNA form, the CDR3 reads TGTGCCACCAGCAGTAACAGGGGGTATGAGCAGTTCTTC.

V gene TRBV3-1 (or the pseudogene TRBV3-2) combines with J gene TRBJ2-7; D unclear. The germline V gene has CDR1 LGHDT and CDR2 YNNKEL (reference sequence). The CDR3 sequence is 14 residues long. V was clipped by 0 bases and J by 5 bases, with 11 bases between them. CDR3 amino acids: CASSQDGWSHEQYF. In DNA, the CDR3 is TGTGCCAGCAGCCAAGACGGGTGGTCCCACGAGCAGTACTTC.

The V and J genes are TRBV19 and TRBJ1-2; TRBD1 matches 7 bases. Germline loops: CDR1 LNHDA, CDR2 SQIVND (reference sequence). Germline trimming cut 5 bases from V and 6 bases from J; bases unmatched to any gene: 12. The CDR3 spans 15 residues. The CDR3 sequence: CASSVAWGQIDGYTF. The CDR3 nucleotides are TGTGCCAGTAGTGTCGCCTGGGGACAGATTGATGGCTACACCTTC.

This clone occurred once. J is TRBJ1-1 and V is TRBV9, with a possible D match to TRBD1 (6 bases). CDR3 size: 17 residues. CDR1 SGDLS and CDR2 YYNGEE come from the germline V gene. The V and J ends lost 3 bases and 0 bases respectively, with 18 bases between them. The CDR3 nucleotides are TGTGCCAGCAGCGCCTTAGGGGGACCAGCTATGAACACTGAAGCTTTCTTT. The encoded protein is CASSALGGPAMNTEAFF.

V gene TRBV4-1 combines with J gene TRBJ1-6, with 10 bases fitting TRBD1. Germline V CDR1 and CDR2: MGHRA, YSYEKL. V was clipped by 0 bases and J by 1 base; unmatched bases: 3. The CDR3 spans 18 residues. CDR3: CASSQDMGQGSYNSPLHF. DNA for the CDR3: TGCGCCAGCAGCCAAGATATGGGACAGGGGTCCTATAATTCACCCCTCCACTTT.

Notes on this clone: Other nucleotide sequences from this sample produce the same CDR3. The chain links TRBV6-5 to TRBJ1-6; perhaps TRBD1 as D (6 bases). V was pared by 0 bases and J by 10 bases, with 13 bases between. Germline V lookup: CDR1 MNHEY, CDR2 SVGAGI. The CDR3 sequence is 15 residues long. The CDR3 bases are TGTGCCAGCAGTTACTCTCGACAGGTTGGCTCACCCCTCCACTTT. This translates into CASSYSRQVGSPLHF.

The genes are TRBV5-6 and TRBJ2-5; D perhaps matches TRBD1 (7 bases). This CDR3 has 15 amino acids. V was clipped by 0 bases and J by 5 bases, with 14 bases between them. Germline V gives CDR1 SGHDT, CDR2 YYEEEE. CDR3 DNA: TGTGCCAGCAGCTTGGTTTTGGAGGGGGCTGAGACCCAGTACTTC. It is translated as CASSLVLEGAETQYF.

The chain couples TRBV9 to TRBJ1-2; D is ambiguous. The CDR3 covers 14 residues. With 0 bases removed from V and 2 bases from J, the gap between germline ends came to 8 bases. CDR1 and CDR2 from the germline V gene are SGDLS and YYNGEE. For the CDR3, the DNA is TGTGCCAGCAGCGTAGCCGGGGAAAACTATGGCTACACCTTC. Translating it yields CASSVAGENYGYTF.

This chain uses TRBV2 with TRBJ2-7, with TRBD1 identical over 7 bases. CDR3 size: 14 residues. The trim removed 7 bases at V and 5 bases at J, leaving 11 bases unmatched. Per the germline V gene, CDR1 is SNHLY and CDR2 is FYNNEI. The CDR3 protein is CASKDYRGSNEQYF. Here the CDR3 DNA reads TGTGCCAGCAAAGACTACAGGGGTTCGAACGAGCAGTACTTC.

The V and J genes are TRBV29-1 and TRBJ1-1; 10 bases agree with TRBD1. Germline CDR1 reads SQVTM; CDR2 reads ANQGSEA. This CDR3 is built from 16 residues. The V segment lost 6 bases and the J segment 0 bases; nucleotides outside the gene matches: 10. The CDR3 sequence is CSVLGDRGGMNTEAFF. The CDR3, as DNA: TGCAGCGTCCTTGGGGACAGGGGCGGGATGAACACTGAAGCTTTCTTT.

This chain uses TRBV27 with TRBJ2-3; TRBD2 is a possible D gene (6 bases). Trimming stripped 5 bases from V and 0 bases from J, with 21 bases between. Germline CDR1 reads MNHEY; CDR2 reads SMNVEV (reference sequence). The CDR3 totals 18 residues. As DNA, the CDR3 is TGTGCCAGCAGTGCCGGGACTTTCACCGTCCCCAGCACAGATACGCAGTATTTT. Translation: CASSAGTFTVPSTDTQYF.

The chain employs TRBV5-1 and TRBJ2-3; TRBD2 aligns across 12 bases. CDR1 is SGHRS and CDR2 is YFSETQ in the germline V gene. The CDR3 has 19 amino acids. With V trimmed by 0 bases and J by 3 bases, 11 bases remained unmatched. CDR3 bases: TGCGCCAGCAGCTTGGCCCCTAGCGGGGGGGCCGGTGGTACAGATACGCAGTATTTT. Translated: CASSLAPSGGAGGTDTQYF.

V gene TRBV7-2 combines with J gene TRBJ2-1, with 7 nucleotides matching TRBD1. CDR1 is SGHTA, CDR2 FQGNSA, per germline. V gave up 5 bases and J gave up 4 bases; unmatched junction bases: 8. CDR3 length: 15 amino acids. The CDR3 DNA sequence: TGTGCCAGCAGCATCGGGACAGAGCTTTACAATGAGCAGTTCTTC. Its protein product is CASSIGTELYNEQFF.

This clone has just a few counts. The chain combines TRBV5-4 with TRBJ1-5; TRBD1 agrees at 8 bases. CDR1 and CDR2 (germline): SGHNT, YYREEE (reference sequence). The CDR3 has 18 amino acids. Germline trimming cut 6 bases from V and 2 bases from J; bases unmatched to any gene: 16. CDR3 bases: TGTGCCAGCAACCTACCGAGGACAGGGTATCATGGCAATCAGCCCCAGCATTTT. As protein: CASNLPRTGYHGNQPQHF.

This chain links TRBV5-1 with TRBJ2-3; no definite D call. The CDR3 totals 14 residues. The germline V and J ends were trimmed by 4 bases and 0 bases, with 9 bases remaining between them. Germline lookup yields CDR1 SGHRS and CDR2 YFSETQ. CDR3 bases: TGCGCCAGCAGCCTGGGTCCTAGCACAGATACGCAGTATTTT. Its translation: CASSLGPSTDTQYF. The full variable domain, completed using reference TRBV5-1 and TRBJ2-3, is KAGVTQTPRYLIKTRGQQVTLSCSPISGHRSVSWYQQTPGQGLQFLFEYFSETQRNKGNFPGRFSGRQFSNSRSEMNVSTLELGDSALYLCASSLGPSTDTQYFGPGTRLTVL.

The chain carries TRBV11-1 and TRBJ2-4; 7 bases are shared with TRBD2. CDR1 SGHAT and CDR2 FQDESV come from the germline V gene (reference sequence). Germline trimming cut 6 bases from V and 9 bases from J; bases unmatched to any gene: 8. The CDR3 covers 13 residues. CDR3 sequence: CASRGGDPPIQYF. The DNA of the CDR3 is TGTGCCAGCAGGGGAGGGGACCCCCCCATTCAGTACTTC.